This entry lists 8 T cell receptor beta chains sequenced from one sample in a study of cytomegalovirus exposure and HLA in healthy donors (dated 2017 in TCRdb). Library preparation was by the immunoSEQ multiplex PCR assay. A mixture of 60 forward primers for TCR Vbeta segments and 13 reverse primers for TCR Jbeta segments was used in the multiplex PCR. In its TCRdb copy, this immuneACCESS table keeps in-frame sequences only and misses some clones. Where compared with another copy, unresolved V genes explain less than half of these, and the others have no known cause. This sample holds 60,000 to 70,000 clones; about 80% were observed only once. Roughly 4.7% of the sample belongs to the ten largest clones. The material sequenced was PBMCs. These receptors originate from a woman aged 25 to 39 in good health and CMV-seronegative.

The rearrangement uses TRBV2 and TRBJ1-2, with D perhaps matching TRBD1 (6 bases). Germline-derived CDR1 and CDR2 are SNHLY and FYNNEI. V was trimmed by 6 bases and J by 5 bases, leaving 16 bases between them. The CDR3 runs 14 residues. CDR3 amino acids: CASRGDTSAYGYTF. CDR3 in DNA: TGTGCCAGCAGGGGGGACACCTCGGCATATGGCTACACCTTC.

The chain has TRBV6-1 and TRBJ2-7, with 9 bases that match TRBD1. The V gene's germline CDR1 is MNHNS and CDR2 SASEGT. V dropped 6 bases and J dropped 3; count of bases not matched to a gene: 9. The CDR3 length is 15 residues. CDR3 sequence (DNA): TGTGCCAGCAGCAAACCTGAGACAGGGGGCTACGAGCAGTACTTC. Amino acids: CASSKPETGGYEQYF.

This chain joins TRBV5-6 and TRBJ1-1; 9 positions match TRBD1. This CDR3 region has 16 residues. V shed 3 bases, J shed 3 bases, and the junction held 9 bases outside the gene matches. CDR1 and CDR2 (germline): SGHDT, YYEEEE. CDR3 DNA sequence: TGTGCCAGCAGCTGGTCGACAGGGGGTTACTACACTGAAGCTTTCTTT. Amino acids: CASSWSTGGYYTEAFF.

This chain connects TRBV2 to TRBJ2-5, with TRBD2 identical over 11 bases. V shed 0 bases and J 5 bases; nucleotides not matched to a gene: 14. This CDR3 is built from 19 residues. Per the germline V gene, CDR1 is SNHLY and CDR2 is FYNNEI. CDR3 sequence reads: CASSEALGLAGGGGETQYF. CDR3 DNA: TGTGCCAGCAGTGAAGCGCTTGGGCTAGCGGGGGGCGGGGGGGAGACCCAGTACTTC.

The chain employs TRBV6-5 and TRBJ1-1; 7 bases match TRBD1. The CDR3 has 15 residues. Germline CDR1 is MNHEY and CDR2 is SVGAGI. The V and J ends lost 6 bases and 1 base, in that order; junction bases with no gene match: 8. CDR3 DNA sequence: TGTGCCAGCAGCCCTGACAGGGCCAAGAACACTGAAGCTTTCTTT. This encodes CASSPDRAKNTEAFF.

This chain connects TRBV30 to TRBJ1-4; possible D gene TRBD1, 5 bases. The length of the CDR3 is 13 residues. V gave up 5 bases and J gave up 7 bases, with 14 bases separating them. Germline V gene sequence: CDR1 GTSNPN, CDR2 SVGIG (reference sequence). Here the CDR3 reads CAWGQTATEKLFF. CDR3 DNA: TGTGCCTGGGGGCAGACAGCTACTGAAAAACTGTTTTTT. Combining the CDR3 with reference TRBV30 and TRBJ1-4 gives the whole variable domain SQTIHQWPATLVQPVGSPLSLECTVEGTSNPNLYWYRQAAGRGLQLLFYSVGIGQISSEVPQNLSASRPQDRQFILSSKKLLLSDSGFYLCAWGQTATEKLFFGSGTQLSVL.

The V and J genes are TRBV10-3 and TRBJ2-3; 8 bases are shared with TRBD2. The CDR3 spans 15 residues. Per germline, CDR1 ENHRY and CDR2 SYGVKD. Losses at the gene ends were 6 bases for V and 4 bases for J; bases not matched to a gene: 9. The CDR3 here is CAIRTGLAVPDTQYF. Here the CDR3 DNA reads TGTGCCATCAGGACTGGACTAGCCGTCCCAGATACGCAGTATTTT.

This clone is a singleton in its sample. V and J are TRBV19 and TRBJ1-4; 7 bases are shared with TRBD1. The V and J ends lost 7 bases and 0 bases, in that order; junction bases with no gene match: 2. Looked up from germline, CDR1 is LNHDA and CDR2 is SQIVND (reference sequence). This CDR3 spans 14 amino acids. The DNA for the CDR3 is TGTGCCAGTAAGGGGGCAGCAACTAATGAAAAACTGTTTTTT. This gives the protein CASKGAATNEKLFF.